This TCR beta chain emerged from a study of T cell changes during pregnancy in multiple sclerosis. Germline V gene sequence: CDR1 MNHEY, CDR2 SMNVEV (reference sequence). CDR3 length: 13 residues. In its sample, this clone was seen once. The junction differs from germline at one of its ends, possibly a read error. Sequenced by immunoSEQ multiplex PCR; TCRdb stores in-frame clones only, minus some. The sample has more than 100,000 clones; roughly nine tenths are singletons. Source: peripheral blood, taken after pregnancy. This TCR was sampled from a female donor with multiple sclerosis, enrolled in a pregnancy study. This chain joins TRBV27 and TRBJ1-1; D remains unclear. The CDR3 spells CASSKTRTSGSLF. DNA of the CDR3: TGTGCCAGCAGTAAGACTCGAACCAGTGGAAGCCTCTTT.